This TCR beta chain was sequenced in a study of blood T cells in healthy people across ages (dated by TCRdb to about 2015). Study-wide context: In model experiments, template switching captured roughly one uniquely barcoded TCR beta cDNA molecule for every two T cells. To track age-related changes in TCR beta repertoire diversity, the study relied on deep sequencing normalized with unique cDNA molecular identifiers. Donors were grouped into four age groups: young (average roughly 17 years), middle-aged (about 38), aged (roughly 62) and long-lived (approximately 82). The study analyzed two additional independent replicas of 1 million unique cDNA reads from the same blood draw for two donors, one aged 18 to 29 and one aged 80 or older. To avoid experimental bias, donors of different ages were distributed randomly across sequencing lanes. Results the study describes overall, beyond this receptor: Compared with the aged group, the long-lived group had more naive CD4+ T cells, fewer expanded clones and increased TCR diversity, suggesting age selection. Because donor CMV infection status was unknown, age-related changes in expanded clonotypes were potentially confounded. As age increased, observed TCR beta diversity per million T cells dropped in a roughly linear way, and a significant reduction was already evident by age 40. A strong correlation was found between observed TCR beta diversity and the percentage of naive T cells measured by flow cytometry. Estimates of total diversity based on one million sequenced T cells were considered lower bounds and underestimates. Bulk unsorted PBMC profiling prevented conclusive comparison of naive and antigen-experienced compartments.

On this clonotype itself: The clone's antigen remains unknown. No much larger clonotype is one base removed from it; base qualities were not supplied.

The CDR3 covers 14 residues, taking in both the cysteine and the phenylalanine. Of all the DNA, just the CDR3 is kept, 42 bases in frame from base 1. V lost 3 bases and J lost 6 bases; the stretch between them is 17 bases long. Sequences SQVTM (CDR1) and ANQGSEA (CDR2) are obtained from the germline V gene. Libraries came from 5' RACE. Sequencing took place on an Illumina HiSeq 2500. A second PCR of roughly 6 to 11 cycles was run with a J-beta primer mix and a sample-barcoded 5' primer. A unique molecular identifier was introduced onto each TCR beta cDNA molecule by a template-switch 5' adaptor carrying 12 random nucleotides. Each sample yielded at least 2.5 million CDR3-containing paired-end reads. The Mint cDNA synthesis kit, primed by a TRBC-specific oligonucleotide, was used to synthesize first-strand cDNA from all RNA. All cDNA was treated with uracil-DNA glycosylase and then went through a first 18-cycle PCR with the universal primers M1SS and BC2_uni_R. In the source study's methods: Normalization of each sample was performed by random selection of 1 million high-quality reads, each carrying a distinct molecular identifier. Instead of being binned into consensus sequences, reads that shared molecular identifiers were thrown out. MiTCR, with a Q25 quality threshold and the strictest error-elimination algorithm, was used for CDR3 identification, clonotype clustering and error correction. A nonparametric unseen species model with Euler transformation was used to estimate lower-bound total TCR beta diversity. The raw public data were reprocessed by TCRdb itself: fastp quality trimming at Q25, MiXCR clonotype calling, in-frame beta chains only. For every CDR3 protein sequence, its rows merge into one entry that carries the most common genes and DNA. TCRdb, not the authors, supplied the V and J calls. The sample table records about 1.4 million distinct CDR3 sequences; 59% of these occur just once. The ten most abundant clones make up 5% to 7% of the sample.

The 35 to 40 donors, aged about 6 to 95 years, were systemically healthy Caucasian individuals from Russia. Each donor gave roughly 9 milliliters of peripheral blood, drawn into EDTA-treated Vacutainer tubes. Ficoll-Paque density-gradient centrifugation was used to isolate PBMCs, with at least 7 million obtained per sample. Total RNA was extracted from PBMCs with Trizol reagent, with at least 6 micrograms obtained per sample. For every donor, an aliquot of PBMCs went through flow cytometry to measure the percentages of naive CD45RAhigh/CD27high T cells. The rearrangement joined TRBV29-1 to TRBJ1-1; TRBD1 is a weak D gene call, 5 bases matching. This TCR derives from a young man in good health. The sample was blood. The CDR3 loop reads CSVDNRGLNSEAFF. The base sequence is TGCAGCGTTGACAACCGGGGGTTAAACTCTGAAGCTTTCTTT.